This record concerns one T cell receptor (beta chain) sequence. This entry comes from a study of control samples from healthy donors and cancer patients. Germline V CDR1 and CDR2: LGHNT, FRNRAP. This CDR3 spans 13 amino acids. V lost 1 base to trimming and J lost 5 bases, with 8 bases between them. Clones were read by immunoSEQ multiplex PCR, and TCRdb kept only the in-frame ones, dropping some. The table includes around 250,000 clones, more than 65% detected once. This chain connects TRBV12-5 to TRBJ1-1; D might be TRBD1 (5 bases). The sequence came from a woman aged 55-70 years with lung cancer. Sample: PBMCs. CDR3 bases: TGTGCTAGTGGTTTGGCGGGGGGAACTGAAGCTTTCTTT. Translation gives CASGLAGGTEAFF.